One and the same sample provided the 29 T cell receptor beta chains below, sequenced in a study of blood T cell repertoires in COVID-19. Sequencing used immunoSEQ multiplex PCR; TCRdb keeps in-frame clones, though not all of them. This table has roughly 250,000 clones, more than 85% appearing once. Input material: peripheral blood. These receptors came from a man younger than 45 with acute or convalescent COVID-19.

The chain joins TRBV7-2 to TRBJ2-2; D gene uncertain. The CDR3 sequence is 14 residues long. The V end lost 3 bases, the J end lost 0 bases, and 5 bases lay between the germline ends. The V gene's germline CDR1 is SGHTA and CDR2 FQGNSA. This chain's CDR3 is CASSLGTNTGELFF. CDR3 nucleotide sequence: TGTGCCAGCAGCTTGGGCACGAACACCGGGGAGCTGTTTTTT.

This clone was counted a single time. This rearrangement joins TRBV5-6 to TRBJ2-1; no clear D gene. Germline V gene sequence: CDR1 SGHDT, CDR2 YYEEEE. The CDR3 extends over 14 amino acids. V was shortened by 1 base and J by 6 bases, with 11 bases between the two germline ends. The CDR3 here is CASSLFLVINEQFF. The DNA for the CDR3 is TGTGCCAGCAGCTTGTTCCTAGTCATCAATGAGCAGTTCTTC.

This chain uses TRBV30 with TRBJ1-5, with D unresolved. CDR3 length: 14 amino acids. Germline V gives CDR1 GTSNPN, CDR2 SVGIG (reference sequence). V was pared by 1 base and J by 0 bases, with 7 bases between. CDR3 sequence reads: CAWSGAFSNQPQHF. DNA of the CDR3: TGTGCCTGGAGTGGGGCATTTAGCAATCAGCCCCAGCATTTT.

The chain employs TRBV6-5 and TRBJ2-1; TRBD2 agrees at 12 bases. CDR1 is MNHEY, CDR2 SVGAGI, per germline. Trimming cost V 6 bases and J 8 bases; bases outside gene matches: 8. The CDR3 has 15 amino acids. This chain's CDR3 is CASRQTSGRDDEQFF. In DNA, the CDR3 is TGTGCCAGCAGGCAGACTAGCGGGAGAGATGATGAGCAGTTCTTC.

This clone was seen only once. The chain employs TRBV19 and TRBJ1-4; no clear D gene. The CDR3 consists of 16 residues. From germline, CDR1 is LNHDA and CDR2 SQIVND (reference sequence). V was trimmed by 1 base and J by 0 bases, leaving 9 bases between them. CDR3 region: CASSIADTATNEKLFF. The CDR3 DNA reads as TGTGCCAGTAGTATAGCGGATACAGCAACTAATGAAAAACTGTTTTTT.

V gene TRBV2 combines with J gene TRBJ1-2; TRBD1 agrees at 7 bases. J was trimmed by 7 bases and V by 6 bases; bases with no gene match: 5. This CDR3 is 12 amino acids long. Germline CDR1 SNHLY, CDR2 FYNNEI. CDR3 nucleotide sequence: TGTGCCAGCAGACATAACAGGGGTGGCTACACCTTC. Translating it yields CASRHNRGGYTF.

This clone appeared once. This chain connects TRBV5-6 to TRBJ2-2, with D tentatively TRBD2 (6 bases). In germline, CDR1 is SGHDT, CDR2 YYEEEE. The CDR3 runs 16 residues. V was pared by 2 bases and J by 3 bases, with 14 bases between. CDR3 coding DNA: TGTGCCAGCAGCTTCGTAACTAGCCTGTACACCGGGGAGCTGTTTTTT. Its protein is CASSFVTSLYTGELFF.

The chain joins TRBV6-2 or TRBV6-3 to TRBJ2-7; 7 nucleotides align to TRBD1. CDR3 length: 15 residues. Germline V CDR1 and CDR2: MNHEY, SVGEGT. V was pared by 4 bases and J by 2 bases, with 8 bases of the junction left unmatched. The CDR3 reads CASSSPRGGTYEQYF. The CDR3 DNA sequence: TGTGCCAGCAGTTCCCCTAGAGGGGGCACCTACGAGCAGTACTTC.

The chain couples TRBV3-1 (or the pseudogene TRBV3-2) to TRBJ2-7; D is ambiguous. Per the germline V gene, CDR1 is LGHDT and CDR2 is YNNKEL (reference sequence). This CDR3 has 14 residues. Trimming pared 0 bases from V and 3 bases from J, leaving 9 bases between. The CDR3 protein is CASSQDPTVYEQYF. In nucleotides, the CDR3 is TGTGCCAGCAGCCAAGATCCAACAGTCTACGAGCAGTACTTC.

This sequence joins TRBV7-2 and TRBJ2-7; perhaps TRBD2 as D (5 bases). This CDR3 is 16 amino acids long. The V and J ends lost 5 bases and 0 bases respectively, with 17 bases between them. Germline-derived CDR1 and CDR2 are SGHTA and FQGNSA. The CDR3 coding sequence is TGTGCCAGCAGCGACCACGGACGGAGGAGCTCCTACGAGCAGTACTTC. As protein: CASSDHGRRSSYEQYF. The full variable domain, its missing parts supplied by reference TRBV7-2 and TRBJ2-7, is GAGVSQSPSNKVTEKGKDVELRCDPISGHTALYWYRQSLGQGLEFLIYFQGNSAPDKSGLPSDRFSAERTGGSVSTLTIQRTQQEDSAVYLCASSDHGRRSSYEQYFGPGTRLTVT.

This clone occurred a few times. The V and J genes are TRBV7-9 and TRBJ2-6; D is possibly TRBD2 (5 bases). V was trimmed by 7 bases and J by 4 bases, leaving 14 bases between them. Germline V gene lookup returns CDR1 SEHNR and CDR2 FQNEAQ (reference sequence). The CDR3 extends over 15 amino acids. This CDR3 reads CASTPEDPGANVLTF. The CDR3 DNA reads TGTGCCAGCACCCCGGAGGACCCCGGGGCCAACGTCCTGACTTTC.

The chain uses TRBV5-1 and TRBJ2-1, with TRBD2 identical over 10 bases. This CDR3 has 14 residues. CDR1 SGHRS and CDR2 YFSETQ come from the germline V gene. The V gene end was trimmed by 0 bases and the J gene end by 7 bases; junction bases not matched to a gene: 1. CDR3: CASSLASGSNEQFF. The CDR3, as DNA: TGCGCCAGCAGCTTGGCTAGCGGGAGTAATGAGCAGTTCTTC.

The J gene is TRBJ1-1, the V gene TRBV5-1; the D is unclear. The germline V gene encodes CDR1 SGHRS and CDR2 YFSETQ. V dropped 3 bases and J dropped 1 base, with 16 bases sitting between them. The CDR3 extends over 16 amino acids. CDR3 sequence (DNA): TGCGCCAGCAGCTCCAGGATTCGGACTACGAACACTGAAGCTTTCTTT. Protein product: CASSSRIRTTNTEAFF.

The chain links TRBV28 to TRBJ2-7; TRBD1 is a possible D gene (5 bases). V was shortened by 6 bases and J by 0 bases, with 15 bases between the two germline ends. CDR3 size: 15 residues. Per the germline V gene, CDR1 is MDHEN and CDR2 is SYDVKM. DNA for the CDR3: TGTGCCAGCAGAATGACAGTCCCAAGCTCCTACGAGCAGTACTTC. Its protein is CASRMTVPSSYEQYF.

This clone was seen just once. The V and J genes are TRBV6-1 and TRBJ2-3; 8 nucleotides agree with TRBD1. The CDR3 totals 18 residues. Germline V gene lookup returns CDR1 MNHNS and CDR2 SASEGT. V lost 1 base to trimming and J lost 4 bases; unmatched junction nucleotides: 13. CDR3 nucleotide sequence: TGTGCCAGCAGTGAAGGGCAGGGGGCGCTTTTAGTCCCAGATACGCAGTATTTT. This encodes CASSEGQGALLVPDTQYF.

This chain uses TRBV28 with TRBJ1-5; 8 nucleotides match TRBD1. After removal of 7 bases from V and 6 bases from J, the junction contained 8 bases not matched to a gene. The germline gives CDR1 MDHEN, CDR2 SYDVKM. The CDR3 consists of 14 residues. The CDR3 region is CASTPDRAGQPQHF. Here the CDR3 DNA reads TGTGCCAGCACCCCGGACAGGGCAGGTCAGCCCCAGCATTTT.

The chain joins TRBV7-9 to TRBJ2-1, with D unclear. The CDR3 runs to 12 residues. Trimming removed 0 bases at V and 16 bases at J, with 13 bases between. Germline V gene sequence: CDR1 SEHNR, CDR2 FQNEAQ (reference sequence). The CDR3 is CASSLAPKTSFF. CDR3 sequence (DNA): TGTGCCAGCAGCTTAGCGCCTAAGACATCATTCTTC.

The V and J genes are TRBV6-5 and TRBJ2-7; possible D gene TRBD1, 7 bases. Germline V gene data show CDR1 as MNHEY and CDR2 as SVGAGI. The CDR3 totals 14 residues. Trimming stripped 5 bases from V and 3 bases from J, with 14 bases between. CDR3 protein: CASSKQGTYYEQYF. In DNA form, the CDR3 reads TGTGCCAGCAGTAAACAGGGGACTTACTACGAGCAGTACTTC.

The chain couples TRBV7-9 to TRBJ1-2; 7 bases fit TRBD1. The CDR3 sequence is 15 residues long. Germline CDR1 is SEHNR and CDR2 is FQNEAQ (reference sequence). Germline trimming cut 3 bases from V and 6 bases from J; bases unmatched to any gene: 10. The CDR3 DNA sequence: TGTGCCAGCAGCTTTGTTAGGGGGCTTTCCCATGGCTACACCTTC. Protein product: CASSFVRGLSHGYTF.

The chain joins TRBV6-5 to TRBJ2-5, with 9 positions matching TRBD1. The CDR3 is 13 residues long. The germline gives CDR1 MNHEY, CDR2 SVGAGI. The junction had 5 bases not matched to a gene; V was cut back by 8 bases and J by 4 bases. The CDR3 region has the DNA TGTGCCAGCGGACAGGGGCCAAGAGAGACCCAGTACTTC. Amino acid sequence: CASGQGPRETQYF.

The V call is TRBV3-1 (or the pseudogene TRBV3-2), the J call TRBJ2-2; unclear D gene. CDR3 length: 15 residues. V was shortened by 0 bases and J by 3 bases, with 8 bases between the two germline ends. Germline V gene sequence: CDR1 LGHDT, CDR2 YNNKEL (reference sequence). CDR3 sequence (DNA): TGTGCCAGCAGCCAAGAAGCTACCTACACCGGGGAGCTGTTTTTT. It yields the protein CASSQEATYTGELFF.

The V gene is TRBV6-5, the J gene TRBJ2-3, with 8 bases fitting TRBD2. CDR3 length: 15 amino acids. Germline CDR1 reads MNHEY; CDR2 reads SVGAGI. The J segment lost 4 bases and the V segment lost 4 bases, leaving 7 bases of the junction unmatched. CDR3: CASSFRGGSSDTQYF. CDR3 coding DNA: TGTGCCAGCAGTTTTCGCGGGGGGTCGTCAGATACGCAGTATTTT.

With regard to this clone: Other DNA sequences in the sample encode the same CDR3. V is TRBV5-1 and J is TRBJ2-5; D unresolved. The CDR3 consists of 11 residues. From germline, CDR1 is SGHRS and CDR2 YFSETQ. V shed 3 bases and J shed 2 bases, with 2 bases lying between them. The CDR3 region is CASSSQETQYF. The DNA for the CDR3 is TGCGCCAGCAGCTCACAAGAGACCCAGTACTTC.

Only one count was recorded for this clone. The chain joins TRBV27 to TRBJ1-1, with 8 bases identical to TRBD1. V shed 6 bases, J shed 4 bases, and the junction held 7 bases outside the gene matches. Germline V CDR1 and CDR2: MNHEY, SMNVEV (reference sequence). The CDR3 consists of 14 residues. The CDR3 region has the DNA TGTGCCAGCAGCCCGGACAGGGCTGGCACTGAAGCTTTCTTT. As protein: CASSPDRAGTEAFF.

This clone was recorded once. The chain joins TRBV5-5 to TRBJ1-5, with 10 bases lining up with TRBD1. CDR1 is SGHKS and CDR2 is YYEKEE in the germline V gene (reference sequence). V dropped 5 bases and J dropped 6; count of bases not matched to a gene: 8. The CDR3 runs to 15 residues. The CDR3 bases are TGTGCCAGCAGTCCCCTGGGACAGGGGACTCAGCCCCAGCATTTT. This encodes CASSPLGQGTQPQHF.

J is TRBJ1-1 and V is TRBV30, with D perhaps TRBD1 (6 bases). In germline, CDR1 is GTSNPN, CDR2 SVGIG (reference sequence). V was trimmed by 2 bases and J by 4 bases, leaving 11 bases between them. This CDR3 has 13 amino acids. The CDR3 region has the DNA TGTGCCTGGAGTACCCAGGGGCGCACTGAAGCTTTCTTT. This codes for CAWSTQGRTEAFF.

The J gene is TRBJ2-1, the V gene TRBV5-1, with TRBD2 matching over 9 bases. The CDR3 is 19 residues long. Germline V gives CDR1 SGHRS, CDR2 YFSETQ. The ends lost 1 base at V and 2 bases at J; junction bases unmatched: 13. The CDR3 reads CASSLRPRGGLKTYNEQFF. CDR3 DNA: TGCGCCAGCAGCTTGAGGCCGCGGGGGGGCCTAAAGACCTACAATGAGCAGTTCTTC.

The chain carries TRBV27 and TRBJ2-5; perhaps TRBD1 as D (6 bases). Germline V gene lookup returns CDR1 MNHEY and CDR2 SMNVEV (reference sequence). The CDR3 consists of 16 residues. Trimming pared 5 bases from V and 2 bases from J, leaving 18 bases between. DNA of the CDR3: TGTGCCAGCAGTCCCGTACAGGGAACCCTTCAAGAGACCCAGTACTTC. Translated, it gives CASSPVQGTLQETQYF.

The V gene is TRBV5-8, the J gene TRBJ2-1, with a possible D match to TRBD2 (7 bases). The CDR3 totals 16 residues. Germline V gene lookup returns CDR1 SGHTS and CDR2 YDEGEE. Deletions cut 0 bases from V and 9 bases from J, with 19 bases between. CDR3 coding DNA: TGTGCCAGCAGCTTGGATCTGGGGGGGCTATCTGGTGAGCAGTTCTTC. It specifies CASSLDLGGLSGEQFF.